These T cell receptor beta chains were read from a single sample in a study of T cells expressing NK-cell markers. TCRdb reanalyzed the 5' RACE reads and collapses them to one entry per CDR3 protein, without DNA. Its table lists 150,000 to 170,000 distinct CDR3 sequences. Input material: blood T cells: a sorted CD56 or NKG2C T cell subset, CD4+ or CD8+ T cells, or bulk PBMC T cells (not recorded which). The receptor set was obtained from a woman in her forties or fifties in good health. Both conserved end residues are part of each CDR3.

J | V | CDR3
TRBJ1-5 | TRBV2 | CASSDREQPQHF
TRBJ2-1 | TRBV7-9 | CASSPSGSSGNEQFF
TRBJ2-1 | TRBV7-9 | CASSSFLAGDEQFF
TRBJ2-1 | TRBV20-1 | CSARSGLAGGPSYNEQFF
TRBJ2-6 | TRBV27 | CASRGGYSGANVLTF
TRBJ2-1 | TRBV7-7 | CASSPRGAYNEQFF
TRBJ1-1 | TRBV7-9 | CASSLPRQGGGSMNTEAFF
TRBJ2-1 | TRBV4-1 | CASSPSGPRSEQFF
TRBJ1-5 | TRBV7-6 | CASSLYSGGALDQPQHF
TRBJ2-5 | TRBV18 | CASSPPGTGGQETQYF